This section outlines one T cell receptor beta chain sequence together with its context. Its specificity is not known. PCR involved 60 Vbeta and 13 Jbeta primers. Original data processing: In a later analysis, of some 80 million unique beta chains, around 9.9 million appeared in at least two donors. Sequenced by immunoSEQ multiplex PCR; TCRdb stores in-frame clones only, minus some. The V and J calls and the clone size are those of that table, but D and trimming were determined from the DNA. This sample yields about 140,000 clones, of which about 80% are seen a single time; 2% to 3% belongs to the top ten. The data are from a study of cytomegalovirus exposure and HLA in healthy donors. Overall study context: Among the roughly 400 genotyped donors, 65% to 85% were placed in the Caucasian-associated ancestry cluster. Points from the study as a whole: While the bulk of TCR sequences proved rare, some public TCRs turned up in many donors.

This CDR3 has 18 residues. Per germline, CDR1 LNHDA and CDR2 SQIVND (reference sequence). Trimming cost V 1 base and J 0 bases, with 15 bases left between them. Source material: PBMCs. The chain recombines TRBV19 with TRBJ2-2; D may be TRBD1 (6 bases). This TCR was recovered from a woman aged 18-35 years in good health and CMV-seropositive. The DNA of the CDR3 is TGTGCCAGTAGTATAGTACCCAGGGGAGCCTCGAACACCGGGGAGCTGTTTTTT. Its protein is CASSIVPRGASNTGELFF. The full variable domain, completed using reference TRBV19 and TRBJ2-2, is DGGITQSPKYLFRKEGQNVTLSCEQNLNHDAMYWYRQDPGQGLRLIYYSQIVNDFQKGDIAEGYSVSREKKESFPLTVTSAQKNPTAFYLCASSIVPRGASNTGELFFGEGSRLTVL.